Given below is one T cell receptor (beta chain) in context. The sample originates from a study of control samples from healthy donors and cancer patients. The length of the CDR3 is 11 residues. Trimming removed 6 bases from V and 8 bases from J, with 10 bases in between. CDR1 LGHDT and CDR2 YNNKEL come from the germline V gene (reference sequence). Measured with immunoSEQ multiplex PCR; TCRdb has only the in-frame clones, and not every one. The sample contains some 94,000 clones, 85% to 90% of which appear only once. The J gene is TRBJ1-1, the V gene TRBV3-1 (or the pseudogene TRBV3-2), with a tentative D call TRBD1 (5 bases). The sequence derives from a woman aged 45-65 years with colorectal cancer. Sequences were obtained from PBMCs. CDR3 DNA sequence: TGTGCCAGCAGTGGGGCAGGCGAAGCTTTCTTT. Its translation is CASSGAGEAFF.